This TCR beta chain was observed in a study of blood T cell repertoires in COVID-19. In the study overall: T cells, B-cell-depleted T cells, or PBMCs supplied cDNA or gDNA.

This CDR3 spans 16 amino acids. The germline CDR1 and CDR2 sequences are LGHNT and FRNRAP. Here immunoSEQ multiplex PCR was the method, and the copy in TCRdb shows in-frame clones only, minus some. The data show about 180,000 clones, 60% to 80% seen once. On this clone itself: Sequence at one end of the junction differs from germline and may be a read error.

In Cohort 3, a recovered donor had either two negative PCRs, clearance, or symptom resolution. This clonotype originated in a woman aged 50 to 65 who had recovered from COVID-19. This rearrangement joins TRBV12-5 to TRBJ2-1; 13 bases align to TRBD2. The specimen was PBMCs or T cells enriched from blood (not recorded which). CDR3 in DNA: TGTGCTAGTGGTTCCACACTAGCGGGAGGGTACAGTGAGCAGTTCTTC. Residues: CASGSTLAGGYSEQFF.